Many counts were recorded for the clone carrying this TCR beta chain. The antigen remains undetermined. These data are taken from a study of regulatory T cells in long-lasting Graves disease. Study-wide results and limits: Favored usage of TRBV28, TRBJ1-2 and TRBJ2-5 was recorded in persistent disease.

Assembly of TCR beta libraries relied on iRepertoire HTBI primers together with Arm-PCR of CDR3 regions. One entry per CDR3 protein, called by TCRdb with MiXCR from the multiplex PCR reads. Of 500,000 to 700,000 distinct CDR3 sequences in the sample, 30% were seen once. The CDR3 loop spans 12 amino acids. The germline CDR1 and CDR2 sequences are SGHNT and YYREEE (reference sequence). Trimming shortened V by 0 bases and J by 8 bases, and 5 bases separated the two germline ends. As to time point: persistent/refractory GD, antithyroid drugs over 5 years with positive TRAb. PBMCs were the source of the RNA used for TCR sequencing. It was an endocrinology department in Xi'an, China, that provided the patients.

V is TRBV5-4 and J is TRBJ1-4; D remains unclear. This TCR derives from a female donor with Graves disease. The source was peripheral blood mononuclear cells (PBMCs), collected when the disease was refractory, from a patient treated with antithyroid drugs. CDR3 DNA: TGTGCCAGCAGCTTGGGACGCGAAAAACTGTTTTTT. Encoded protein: CASSLGREKLFF.